This record concerns one TCR beta chain sequence. Its antigen is currently unknown. These data belong to a study of cytomegalovirus exposure and HLA in healthy donors. Vbeta (60) and Jbeta (13) primers were used in the PCR. Some clones are missing from TCRdb's copy, which holds only in-frame ones; the method was immunoSEQ multiplex PCR. The sample includes over 100,000 clones, 81% of them seen just once. While unrecorded immune exposures were likely, the donors were nominally healthy when sampled. General study results and limits: Researchers counted roughly 160 TCR beta chains as cytomegalovirus-associated. The number of N-insertions in an Asian-associated ancestry cluster was reportedly below the approximately 700-donor mean in a later analysis.

The clonotype was recovered from a woman in her thirties in good health and CMV-seronegative. The sample consisted of PBMCs.

DNA of the CDR3: TGTGCCAGTCTAGCGGGAGGCCGGAGCACAGATACGCAGTATTTT. The encoded protein is CASLAGGRSTDTQYF. This chain joins TRBV7-2 and TRBJ2-3, with TRBD2 matching 11 bases. The junction had 5 bases not matched to a gene; V was cut back by 9 bases and J by 0 bases. The germline gives CDR1 SGHTA, CDR2 FQGNSA. There are 15 residues in the CDR3.